A selection of T cell receptor beta chains follows, all from one sample in a study of T cells in Graves' hyperthyroidism and ophthalmopathy. TCRdb reprocessed the multiplex PCR reads via MiXCR and lists one record per CDR3 protein. The repertoire consists of roughly 570,000 distinct CDR3 sequences, with under 60% occurring once and the leading ten covering around 19%. Sequenced input: peripheral blood or thyroid tissue (not recorded which). These receptors were taken from an adult woman with Graves' disease, either hyperthyroidism or ophthalmopathy (not recorded which). Both conserved end residues are part of each CDR3. The order of the fields is CDR3 protein, CDR3 DNA, D gene, J gene, V gene, clone size. D genes are given only for firm matches. Clone size is stated in some rows and not others, as once, few, many or a class when expanded.

CDR3 protein: CASSRSSGNSGYTF; CDR3 DNA: TGTGCCAGCAGTAGATCGTCAGGAAATAGTGGCTACACCTTC; D gene: NA; J gene: TRBJ1-2; V gene: TRBV25-1; clone size: NA
CDR3 protein: CSVALTRGEQYF; CDR3 DNA: TGCAGCGTTGCCTTAACCAGGGGGGAGCAGTACTTC; D gene: TRBD1; J gene: TRBJ2-7; V gene: TRBV29-1; clone size: NA
CDR3 protein: CASSYSRDRAFSPLHF; CDR3 DNA: TGTGCCAGCAGTTACAGCAGGGACAGGGCTTTTTCACCCCTCCACTTT; D gene: TRBD1; J gene: TRBJ1-6; V gene: TRBV12-3/TRBV12-4; clone size: NA
CDR3 protein: CASSVLEGSSPLHF; CDR3 DNA: TGTGCCAGCAGTGTTCTGGAGGGCTCTTCACCCCTCCACTTT; D gene: NA; J gene: TRBJ1-6; V gene: TRBV6-1; clone size: many
CDR3 protein: CSVELTSRYEQYF; CDR3 DNA: TGCAGCGTTGAACTGACTAGCCGTTACGAGCAGTACTTC; D gene: TRBD2; J gene: TRBJ2-7; V gene: TRBV29-1; clone size: NA
CDR3 protein: CASSTLKTGVTYEQYF; CDR3 DNA: TGTGCCAGTAGTACCCTCAAGACAGGTGTCACCTACGAGCAGTACTTC; D gene: NA; J gene: TRBJ2-7; V gene: TRBV19; clone size: NA
CDR3 protein: CATRGWGLRETQYF; CDR3 DNA: TGTGCCACCAGGGGCTGGGGCTTAAGGGAGACCCAGTACTTC; D gene: NA; J gene: TRBJ2-5; V gene: TRBV25-1; clone size: NA
CDR3 protein: CAWSVLRQGLDYGYTF; CDR3 DNA: TGTGCCTGGAGTGTACTTAGGCAGGGGCTTGACTATGGCTACACCTTC; D gene: NA; J gene: TRBJ1-2; V gene: TRBV30; clone size: NA
CDR3 protein: CASSSTEISYEQYF; CDR3 DNA: TGTGCCAGCAGCTCAACAGAGATCTCCTACGAGCAGTACTTC; D gene: NA; J gene: TRBJ2-7; V gene: TRBV11-3; clone size: many
CDR3 protein: CASRKQGAREKLFF; CDR3 DNA: TGTGCCAGCAGAAAGCAGGGGGCAAGGGAAAAACTGTTTTTT; D gene: TRBD1; J gene: TRBJ1-4; V gene: TRBV7-9; clone size: NA
CDR3 protein: CASSEGYNQPQHF; CDR3 DNA: TGTGCCAGCAGTGAGGGATACAATCAGCCCCAGCATTTT; D gene: NA; J gene: TRBJ1-5; V gene: TRBV11-2; clone size: many
CDR3 protein: CSAWGARNQPQHF; CDR3 DNA: TGCAGTGCTTGGGGAGCACGAAATCAGCCCCAGCATTTT; D gene: NA; J gene: TRBJ1-5; V gene: TRBV20-1; clone size: many
CDR3 protein: CATSDFRGRADETQYF; CDR3 DNA: TGTGCCACCAGTGATTTTCGAGGGAGGGCCGATGAGACCCAGTACTTC; D gene: TRBD2; J gene: TRBJ2-5; V gene: TRBV24-1; clone size: many
CDR3 protein: CASSYYPGLEAFF; CDR3 DNA: TGTGCCAGCAGCTACTACCCAGGGCTTGAAGCTTTCTTT; D gene: NA; J gene: TRBJ1-1; V gene: TRBV12-3/TRBV12-4; clone size: many
CDR3 protein: CASSHQTGSNQPQHF; CDR3 DNA: TGTGCCAGCAGCCACCAGACAGGTAGCAATCAGCCCCAGCATTTT; D gene: NA; J gene: TRBJ1-5; V gene: TRBV4-2; clone size: many
CDR3 protein: CASSLGVGATREQYF; CDR3 DNA: TGTGCCAGCAGCTTAGGAGTAGGGGCGACGAGGGAGCAGTACTTC; D gene: NA; J gene: TRBJ2-7; V gene: TRBV11-2; clone size: NA
CDR3 protein: CASSLAGGAQYGYTF; CDR3 DNA: TGTGCCAGCAGCTTAGCCGGGGGGGCGCAGTATGGCTACACCTTC; D gene: NA; J gene: TRBJ1-2; V gene: TRBV7-6; clone size: NA
CDR3 protein: CASSLQSNQETQYF; CDR3 DNA: TGTGCCAGCAGCTTACAGTCTAATCAAGAGACCCAGTACTTC; D gene: NA; J gene: TRBJ2-5; V gene: TRBV7-9; clone size: NA
CDR3 protein: CASSTGQTNTEAFF; CDR3 DNA: TGCGCCAGCAGCACCGGACAGACGAACACTGAAGCTTTCTTT; D gene: NA; J gene: TRBJ1-1; V gene: TRBV5-1; clone size: many